The clone carrying this T cell receptor beta chain was recorded once. Its target is unknown. This record comes from a study of blood T cells in healthy people across ages. Whole-study context: Per every two T cells, about one barcoded beta molecule was captured by template switching. Study results and limitations: More naive CD4+ cells and higher diversity were found in long-lived than in aged donors. It was held that the diversity estimates obtained from one million T cells were underestimates.

With 9 bases clipped from V and 11 bases from J, the junction kept 17 bases outside the gene matches. Germline assignment: CDR1 WSHSY and CDR2 SAAADI. The CDR3 covers 14 residues. Per-sample PBMC isolation yielded at least 7 million cells. Together with a sample-barcoded 5' primer, a J-beta primer mix was included in a second PCR lasting about 6 to 11 cycles. TCRdb re-called the 5' RACE reads with MiXCR, one entry per CDR3 protein. The table includes about 1.5 million distinct CDR3 sequences, approximately 39% detected once. The chain uses TRBV10-2 and TRBJ2-3, with TRBD2 identical over 7 bases. This clonotype originated in a young woman in good health. Source material: blood. This CDR3 is CASGGDGLVLRQYF. The CDR3 DNA reads TGCGCCAGTGGGGGGGACGGACTGGTCCTGAGGCAGTATTTT.